Presented here are 9 T cell receptor beta chains from one specimen sequenced in a study of T cells in women clearing cervical HPV infection. The data were produced by immunoSEQ multiplex PCR, yet TCRdb's version contains in-frame clones alone and is incomplete. The sample shows about 37,000 clones, and less than 8% sits with its ten largest clones. Sequencing used blood buffy coat. The receptors here all came from a woman between 18 and 70 years old with a cervical HPV16 infection that either progressed to CIN3+ or cleared (not recorded which).

Concerning this clone itself: The sequenced fragment ends 3 residues before the CDR3 boundary, so the rest is inferred from the germline J gene. The chain couples TRBV7-8 to TRBJ1-2; TRBD1 matches at 10 bases. Germline assignment: CDR1 SGHVS and CDR2 FQNEAQ. This CDR3 has 16 residues. CDR3 sequence: CASSFTTTGTGVGYTF. Partial CDR3 DNA: TGTGCCAGCAGCTTCACTACGACCGGGACAGGGGTCGGC.

With respect to this clone: The read terminates 3 residues ahead of where the CDR3 ends, so the germline J gene completes it. The chain has TRBV6-4 and TRBJ2-2, with TRBD1 matching 7 bases. CDR3 length equals 14 residues. The germline V gene encodes CDR1 MRHNA and CDR2 SNTAGT. The CDR3 bases that were read are TGTGCCAGCAGTGAAGGGACAGCCAATTCACCG. Translating it yields CASSEGTANSP. The CDR3 in full is CASSEGTANSPLFF.

As for this clone: Read coverage stops 3 residues before the CDR3 terminus; the germline J gene supplies the remainder. The J gene is TRBJ2-1, the V gene TRBV5-1, with TRBD1 identical over 11 bases. The CDR3 length is 16 residues. Germline loops: CDR1 SGHRS, CDR2 YFSETQ. V shed 3 bases, J shed 7 bases, and the junction held 9 bases outside the gene matches. CDR3 amino acids: CASSWNPGQGVNEQFF. The DNA read from the CDR3 is TGCGCCAGCAGCTGGAATCCGGGACAGGGGGTGAATGAG.

Notes on this clone: The read comes to an end 3 residues before the CDR3 does, leaving the germline J gene to fill in the end. The chain employs TRBV19 and TRBJ1-2, with 8 bases lining up with TRBD1. Germline assignment: CDR1 LNHDA and CDR2 SQIVND (reference sequence). The CDR3 length is 14 residues. J was trimmed by 4 bases and V by 6 bases; bases with no gene match: 7. The sequenced part of the CDR3 DNA is TGTGCCAGTAGGACAGGGGATGGCCTCTATGGC. This translates into CASRTGDGLYG. The entire CDR3 reads CASRTGDGLYGYTF.

About this clone: The DNA ends 3 residues before the CDR3 does, and the rest of the CDR3 is filled in from the germline J gene. The J gene is TRBJ2-7, the V gene TRBV19, with 8 bases fitting TRBD1. The germline V gene encodes CDR1 LNHDA and CDR2 SQIVND (reference sequence). The CDR3 has 15 residues. The V segment lost 3 bases and the J segment 2 bases; nucleotides outside the gene matches: 6. CDR3 residues: CASSMGTGYAYEQYF. The sequenced part of the CDR3 DNA is TGTGCCAGTAGTATGGGGACAGGTTATGCCTACGAG.

As regards this clone: The read ends 3 residues shy of where the CDR3 ends; the end is completed using the germline J gene. The chain has TRBV2 and TRBJ2-3; no firm D call. V was shortened by 6 bases and J by 0 bases, with 16 bases between the two germline ends. CDR3 length: 16 residues. CDR1 is SNHLY, CDR2 FYNNEI, per germline. The sequenced CDR3 bases are TGTGCCAGCAGCAGAGCGCGCACCCCTAGCACAGATACG. This translates into CASSRARTPSTDT. In full, the CDR3 reads CASSRARTPSTDTQYF.

A word on this clone: The read ends 3 residues early relative to the CDR3; the germline J gene fills the gap. The chain recombines TRBV19 with TRBJ1-5; TRBD1 matches 7 bases. The CDR3 has 15 residues. V dropped 6 bases and J dropped 6; count of bases not matched to a gene: 11. In germline, CDR1 is LNHDA, CDR2 SQIVND (reference sequence). Incomplete CDR3 DNA: TGTGCCAGTAGAGAAGGGGGCCTGGCGGGTCAGCCC. Protein sequence: CASREGGLAGQP. The full CDR3 protein is CASREGGLAGQPQHF.

A remark on this clone: The CDR3 end falls 3 residues outside the read, so it is completed with the germline J gene. The V call is TRBV5-1, the J call TRBJ2-7; D gene unclear. Trimming cost V 0 bases and J 3 bases, with 10 bases left between them. CDR3 length equals 14 residues. CDR1 and CDR2 (germline): SGHRS, YFSETQ. The sequenced CDR3 bases are TGCGCCAGCAGCTTGGACAGTGAAAACTACGAG. This codes for CASSLDSENYE. The whole CDR3 protein is CASSLDSENYEQYF.

As to this clone: The CDR3 is cut off 3 residues early in the read; its end comes from the germline J gene. The chain links TRBV19 to TRBJ1-1; a weak D match, TRBD1 (5 bases). CDR1 and CDR2 (germline): LNHDA, SQIVND (reference sequence). This CDR3 contains 14 residues. The part of the CDR3 DNA that was read is TGTGCCAGTAGCGCCTCACCGTCAGGGAATAAA. It specifies CASSASPSGNK. The entire CDR3 reads CASSASPSGNKAFF.